This T cell receptor (beta chain) emerged from a study of blood T cells in healthy people across ages. Study-wide context: Template switching recovered approximately one barcoded beta molecule for every two T cells.

For the second PCR, which ran for about 6 to 12 cycles, a sample-barcoded 5' primer and a J-beta primer mix were used. From the 5' RACE reads, TCRdb called clonotypes with MiXCR, one entry per CDR3 protein. This table holds about 1.4 million distinct CDR3 sequences, almost 60% found once. General study points: It was found that TCR beta diversity correlated strongly with the percentage of naive T cells. Age brought a roughly linear fall in TCR beta diversity measured per million T cells.

With respect to this clonotype: Its target is unknown.

Germline V gene data show CDR1 as DFQATT and CDR2 as SNEGSKA (reference sequence). This CDR3 is 15 amino acids long. V lost 0 bases, J lost 3 bases, and 11 bases lay in between. The sample was blood. This sequence joins TRBV20-1 and TRBJ1-4, with D uncertain. The receptor was derived from a man younger than 35 in good health. The chain's CDR3 is CSARDVLLPNEKLFF. CDR3 nucleotide sequence: TGCAGTGCTAGAGATGTCCTTCTGCCTAATGAAAAACTGTTTTTT.